The 18 T cell receptor beta chains given below trace back to one sample, sequenced in a study of response to subunit inactivated influenza vaccine. TCRdb re-called the RT-PCR reads with MiXCR, one entry per CDR3 protein. There are over 650,000 distinct CDR3 sequences in the sample; about a fifth occur only once, and 9.5% to 13% lies in the top ten. The material was PBMCs from blood, obtained about 5 days after vaccination. These receptors were collected from a man aged 50-60 years who received an inactivated influenza vaccine.

V and J are TRBV5-5 and TRBJ1-4, with D possibly being TRBD1 (5 bases). V gave up 2 bases and J gave up 5 bases, with 16 bases separating them. The CDR3 has 16 amino acids. Germline CDR1 and CDR2: SGHKS and YYEKEE (reference sequence). The CDR3 region has the DNA TGTGCCAGCAGCTTAGCCCGACAGCTCCAGAATGAAAAACTGTTTTTT. It encodes CASSLARQLQNEKLFF.

This clonotype was seen a handful of times. This rearrangement joins TRBV20-1 to TRBJ2-3; 8 positions match TRBD2. Germline V gives CDR1 DFQATT, CDR2 SNEGSKA (reference sequence). V gave up 4 bases and J gave up 2 bases; unmatched junction bases: 8. The CDR3 is made up of 15 amino acids. The CDR3: CSAIPGLDPTDTQYF. For the CDR3, the DNA is TGCAGTGCTATACCGGGACTAGACCCCACAGATACGCAGTATTTT.

This clonotype was detected only a few times. CDR3 nucleotides: TGCGCCAGCAGCTTGGCCGTGCGGGAGGGCCTTGATGAGCAGTTCTTC. It yields the protein CASSLAVREGLDEQFF. The rearrangement joins TRBV5-1 to TRBJ2-1; 9 positions agree with TRBD2. The length of the CDR3 is 16 residues. Germline V lookup: CDR1 SGHRS, CDR2 YFSETQ. The V segment lost 0 bases and the J segment 8 bases; nucleotides outside the gene matches: 9.

The chain recombines TRBV7-9 with TRBJ2-7, with D possibly called TRBD1 or TRBD2 (5 bases each). V lost 5 bases to trimming and J lost 6 bases, with 20 bases between them. Germline CDR1 and CDR2: SEHNR and FQNEAQ (reference sequence). This CDR3 has 15 residues. CDR3 protein: CASSPAAGTMSEQYF. For the CDR3, the DNA is TGTGCCAGCAGCCCGGCGGCTGGGACGATGAGCGAGCAGTACTTC.

The rearrangement links TRBV30 to TRBJ1-2; 9 nucleotides line up with TRBD1. This CDR3 is built from 13 residues. Germline loops: CDR1 GTSNPN, CDR2 SVGIG (reference sequence). The CDR3 sequence is CAFRDRARVGYTF. The CDR3 DNA sequence: TGTGCGTTCCGGGACAGGGCTCGTGTGGGCTACACCTTC.

This sequence joins TRBV4-3 and TRBJ2-7, with D possibly TRBD2 on 5 matching bases. The germline CDR1 and CDR2 sequences are LGHNA and YSLEER. This CDR3 is 16 amino acids long. Trimming shortened V by 0 bases and J by 1 base, and 13 bases separated the two germline ends. CDR3 loop: CASSQDSGLGSYEQYF. The CDR3 region has the DNA TGCGCCAGCAGCCAAGATTCGGGATTGGGGTCCTACGAGCAGTACTTC.

The rearrangement uses TRBV6-2 or TRBV6-3 and TRBJ1-5; D is possibly TRBD1 (6 bases). V was trimmed by 6 bases and J by 6 bases, leaving 24 bases between them. The CDR3 length is 17 residues. Germline V gene lookup returns CDR1 MNHEY and CDR2 SVGEGT. CDR3 DNA: TGTGCCAGCAGCCGCGGAGTTACAGGGATTTACAGTCAGCCCCAGCATTTT. This encodes CASSRGVTGIYSQPQHF.

The rearrangement uses TRBV7-8 and TRBJ2-5, with 8 bases that match TRBD2. Germline CDR1 is SGHVS and CDR2 is FQNEAQ. This CDR3 comprises 16 residues. V was pared by 2 bases and J by 1 base, with 6 bases of the junction left unmatched. CDR3 sequence: CASSLRRLAGQETQYF. The DNA of the CDR3 is TGTGCCAGCAGCTTACGTCGGCTAGCGGGCCAAGAGACCCAGTACTTC.

Details on this clonotype: The CDR3 ends on some other residue instead of the conserved phenylalanine or tryptophan, so this is likely a read error. CDR3 amino acids: CSVEGLAGYEQYS. The CDR3 DNA reads as TGCAGCGTTGAAGGATTAGCGGGCTACGAGCAGTACTCC. J is TRBJ2-7 and V is TRBV29-1; 7 positions agree with TRBD2. Germline CDR1 is SQVTM and CDR2 is ANQGSEA. The V and J ends lost 1 base and 3 bases, in that order; junction bases with no gene match: 3. The CDR3 is made up of 13 amino acids.

The chain couples TRBV19 to TRBJ2-2, with D perhaps assigned TRBD1 or TRBD2 (6 bases each). Germline V gene sequence: CDR1 LNHDA, CDR2 SQIVND (reference sequence). This CDR3 region has 13 residues. Trimming cost V 6 bases and J 4 bases, with 9 bases left between them. The CDR3 reads CASRKGGTGELFF. CDR3 coding DNA: TGTGCCAGTAGAAAGGGGGGCACCGGGGAGCTGTTTTTT.

V usage is TRBV29-1 and J usage is TRBJ2-2; D is ambiguous. Per germline, CDR1 SQVTM and CDR2 ANQGSEA. V was trimmed by 4 bases and J by 3 bases, leaving 6 bases between them. The CDR3 covers 12 residues. As DNA, the CDR3 is TGCAGCGTTGTAGGCGACACCGGGGAGCTGTTTTTT. As protein: CSVVGDTGELFF.

Only one count was recorded for this clonotype. The CDR3 region is CASKEGARNEQFF. CDR3 DNA sequence: TGTGCCAGCAAGGAAGGGGCCCGGAATGAGCAGTTCTTC. The chain joins TRBV6-1 to TRBJ2-1; D might be TRBD1 (5 bases). This CDR3 has 13 amino acids. The germline CDR1 and CDR2 sequences are MNHNS and SASEGT. With 7 bases removed from V and 7 bases from J, the gap between germline ends came to 14 bases.

This clonotype has just one count. The chain recombines TRBV6-4 with TRBJ1-2; 9 bases line up with TRBD1. There are 15 residues in the CDR3. CDR1 is MRHNA, CDR2 SNTAGT, per germline. Losses at the gene ends were 4 bases for V and 6 bases for J; bases not matched to a gene: 9. CDR3 in amino acids: CASSGTGTGSDGYTF. DNA of the CDR3: TGTGCCAGCAGTGGAACCGGGACAGGGTCGGATGGCTACACCTTC.

In this sample, this clonotype turned up a few times. The chain links TRBV7-2 to TRBJ2-2; TRBD2 matches at 12 bases. The V gene end was trimmed by 3 bases and the J gene end by 5 bases; junction bases not matched to a gene: 4. Germline-derived CDR1 and CDR2 are SGHTA and FQGNSA. The CDR3 has 16 residues. CDR3 region: CASSFLAGGITGELFF. The CDR3 nucleotides read TGTGCCAGCAGCTTTCTAGCGGGAGGGATAACCGGGGAGCTGTTTTTT.

This clonotype occurred a few times. The chain's CDR3 is CASSFMNTDTQYF. The DNA for the CDR3 is TGTGCCAGCAGTTTTATGAACACAGATACGCAGTATTTT. V gene TRBV12-3 or TRBV12-4 combines with J gene TRBJ2-3; unclear D gene. The V and J ends lost 3 bases and 2 bases respectively, with 6 bases between them. The CDR3 consists of 13 residues.

The chain links TRBV20-1 to TRBJ1-1; no clear D gene. Germline CDR1 DFQATT, CDR2 SNEGSKA (reference sequence). V lost 2 bases and J lost 2, with 15 bases in between. The CDR3 runs to 15 residues. DNA of the CDR3: TGCAGTGCTAGATCCATGGAAACCCTAAACACTGAAGCTTTCTTT. This gives the protein CSARSMETLNTEAFF.

The CDR3, as DNA: TGTGCCAGCAGACCCCGACCGAAGAACACAGATACGCAGTATTTT. Translation: CASRPRPKNTDTQYF. This chain uses TRBV7-9 with TRBJ2-3; D is unclear. With 6 bases removed from V and 2 bases from J, the gap between germline ends came to 15 bases. Germline loops: CDR1 SEHNR, CDR2 FQNEAQ (reference sequence). The CDR3 is 15 amino acids.

This clonotype was counted a few times. The gene calls are TRBV15 and TRBJ2-7; D might be TRBD1 or TRBD2, each matching 5 bases. The germline gives CDR1 LNHNV, CDR2 YYDKDF (reference sequence). This CDR3 contains 14 residues. The V gene lost 1 base and the J gene lost 2 bases, with 9 bases spanning the gap. CDR3 residues: CATSRVGVPYEQYF. The DNA for the CDR3 is TGTGCCACCAGCAGAGTGGGGGTTCCCTACGAGCAGTACTTC.